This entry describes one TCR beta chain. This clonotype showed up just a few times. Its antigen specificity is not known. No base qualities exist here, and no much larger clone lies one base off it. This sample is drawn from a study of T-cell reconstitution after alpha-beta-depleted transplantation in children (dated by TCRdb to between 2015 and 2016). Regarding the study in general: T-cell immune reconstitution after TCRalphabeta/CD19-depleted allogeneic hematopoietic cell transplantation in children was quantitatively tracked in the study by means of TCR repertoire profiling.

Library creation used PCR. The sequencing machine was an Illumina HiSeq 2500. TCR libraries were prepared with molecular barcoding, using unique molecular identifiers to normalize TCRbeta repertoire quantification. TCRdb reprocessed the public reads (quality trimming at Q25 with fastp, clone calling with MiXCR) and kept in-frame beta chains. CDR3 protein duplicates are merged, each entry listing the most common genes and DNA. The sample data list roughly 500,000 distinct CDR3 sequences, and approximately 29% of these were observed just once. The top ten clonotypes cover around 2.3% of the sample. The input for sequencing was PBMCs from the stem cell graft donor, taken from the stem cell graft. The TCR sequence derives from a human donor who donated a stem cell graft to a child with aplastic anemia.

The nucleotide sequence is TGTGCCAGCGCAGCGTCTGCGGGTGAAACCCAGTACTTC. Its amino acids are CASAASAGETQYF. The V gene is TRBV7-9 and the J gene is TRBJ2-5, with TRBD2 tentatively as D gene (5 bases match). CDR1 and CDR2, looked up from the germline V gene (reference sequence), are SEHNR and FQNEAQ. V loses 8 bases of germline sequence and J loses 8 bases, and the interval between the two ends is 18 bases. Reading from cysteine to phenylalanine, the CDR3 counts 13 amino acids. Just the 39-base CDR3 DNA is kept, in frame starting at base 1.